Following are 21 T cell receptor beta chains from one sample sequenced in a study of blood T cell repertoires in COVID-19. Produced via immunoSEQ multiplex PCR; TCRdb's table is partial and in-frame only. Found here are tens of thousands of clones, about 85% of them singletons; the top ten hold about a tenth. Material: peripheral blood. The receptors were gathered from a human donor in a cohort sampled during active COVID-19.

This clone was seen more than once but under ten times. The rearrangement joins TRBV2 to TRBJ2-1; TRBD2 agrees at 8 bases. With 4 bases clipped from V and 8 bases from J, the junction kept 10 bases outside the gene matches. Per the germline V gene, CDR1 is SNHLY and CDR2 is FYNNEI. This CDR3 comprises 15 residues. The CDR3 loop reads CASSGSAGVRDEQFF. CDR3 DNA: TGTGCCAGCAGTGGGTCAGCGGGAGTTAGGGATGAGCAGTTCTTC.

The chain is built from TRBV6-6 and TRBJ1-2; D may be TRBD1 (5 bases). The CDR3 extends over 13 amino acids. V dropped 6 bases and J dropped 7 bases, with 15 bases sitting between them. Germline V gives CDR1 MNHNY, CDR2 SVGAGI (reference sequence). The CDR3 sequence is CASSPRGGRGYTF. Here the CDR3 DNA reads TGTGCCAGCAGCCCGAGGGGAGGACGTGGCTACACCTTC.

This clone is judged medium-sized. V is TRBV21-1 and J is TRBJ2-2; the table's D call, TRBD1, was not checked against the DNA. TRBV21-1 is a recognized pseudogene. This CDR3 region has 19 residues. CDR3 nucleotides: TGTGCCAGCAGCAATCGGTTAAATGAGGGACACGATAACACCGGGGAGCTGTTTTTT. Translation: CASSNRLNEGHDNTGELFF.

The chain has TRBV7-6 and TRBJ2-1; the match to TRBD2 covers 10 bases. V shed 1 base and J 4 bases; nucleotides not matched to a gene: 4. The germline V gene encodes CDR1 SGHVS and CDR2 FNYEAQ. The CDR3 length is 16 residues. The CDR3 DNA follows: TGTGCCAGCAGCTTAGAGCTACTAGCGGGATACAATGAGCAGTTCTTC. It yields the protein CASSLELLAGYNEQFF.

This rearrangement joins TRBV6-1 to TRBJ1-1; D unresolved. The CDR3 covers 13 residues. Trimming pared 2 bases from V and 1 base from J, leaving 5 bases between. From germline, CDR1 is MNHNS and CDR2 SASEGT. CDR3 bases: TGTGCCAGCAGTGAAACCAGGAACACTGAAGCTTTCTTT. Protein: CASSETRNTEAFF.

The chain combines TRBV12-3 or TRBV12-4 with TRBJ1-2; 10 bases agree with TRBD1. The J segment lost 7 bases and the V segment lost 5 bases, leaving 4 bases of the junction unmatched. The CDR3 loop spans 13 amino acids. In DNA form, the CDR3 reads TGTGCCAGCAGTCCCGGGACAGGGGTTGGCTACACCTTC. Amino acid sequence: CASSPGTGVGYTF.

The rearrangement uses TRBV15 and TRBJ2-4; D is ambiguous. Germline CDR1 reads LNHNV; CDR2 reads YYDKDF (reference sequence). Trimming stripped 1 base from V and 0 bases from J, with 19 bases between. This CDR3 has 19 amino acids. CDR3 nucleotides: TGTGCCACCAGCAGAGTTTCCGAGGCTGGAGAAGTAGCCAAAAACATTCAGTACTTC. The encoded protein is CATSRVSEAGEVAKNIQYF.

The chain joins TRBV11-3 to TRBJ2-1, with 7 bases fitting TRBD2. Germline V gene lookup returns CDR1 SGHNT and CDR2 YENEEA. The CDR3 totals 15 residues. Unmatched junction bases numbered 3, after V lost 0 bases and J lost 4 bases. This chain's CDR3 is CASSLESGTYNEQFF. The CDR3 nucleotides are TGTGCCAGCAGCTTAGAAAGCGGGACTTACAATGAGCAGTTCTTC.

A single count supports this clone. The chain carries TRBV6-1 and TRBJ1-5, with D maybe TRBD1 (5 bases). CDR3 length: 16 residues. CDR1 is MNHNS, CDR2 SASEGT, per germline. V was clipped by 1 base and J by 4 bases, with 14 bases between them. The CDR3: CASSEEDGGGNQPQHF. The DNA of the CDR3 is TGTGCCAGCAGTGAAGAGGATGGGGGGGGGAATCAGCCCCAGCATTTT.

The chain links TRBV7-6 to TRBJ2-3; 11 positions agree with TRBD2. The CDR3 totals 16 residues. The germline gives CDR1 SGHVS, CDR2 FNYEAQ. Trimming removed 4 bases from V and 5 bases from J; junction bases left unmatched: 8. CDR3: CASSSQLAGAIDTQYF. CDR3 coding DNA: TGTGCCAGCAGCTCACAACTAGCGGGAGCGATAGATACGCAGTATTTT.

The genes are TRBV5-1 and TRBJ2-6; TRBD1 matches 9 bases. J lost 2 bases, V lost 1 base, and 7 bases had no gene match. The CDR3 is made up of 18 amino acids. The germline CDR1 and CDR2 sequences are SGHRS and YFSETQ. CDR3 amino acids: CASSLKGQGRTGANVLTF. The DNA of the CDR3 is TGCGCCAGCAGCTTGAAGGGACAGGGACGGACTGGGGCCAACGTCCTGACTTTC.

J is TRBJ2-2 and V is TRBV5-1; TRBD2 agrees at 7 bases. The V gene end was trimmed by 3 bases and the J gene end by 1 base; junction bases not matched to a gene: 9. The V gene's germline CDR1 is SGHRS and CDR2 YFSETQ. This CDR3 contains 17 residues. This CDR3 is CASSSSPASGNTGELFF. The DNA for the CDR3 is TGCGCCAGCAGCTCGTCGCCGGCTAGCGGGAACACCGGGGAGCTGTTTTTT.

The rearrangement uses TRBV7-9 and TRBJ2-1; TRBD1 is a possible D gene (6 bases). The CDR3 runs to 16 residues. Trimming took 5 bases from V and 1 from J, leaving 15 bases between them. Germline V gene lookup returns CDR1 SEHNR and CDR2 FQNEAQ (reference sequence). CDR3 region: CASSAAAGESYNEQFF. In nucleotides, the CDR3 is TGTGCCAGCAGCGCTGCGGCAGGGGAATCCTACAATGAGCAGTTCTTC.

This rearrangement joins TRBV7-2 to TRBJ1-5, with D hard to call. The CDR3 length is 13 residues. Looked up from germline, CDR1 is SGHTA and CDR2 is FQGNSA. The germline V and J ends were trimmed by 3 bases and 6 bases, with 9 bases remaining between them. The CDR3 nucleotides are TGTGCCAGCAGCTTGGAGGTCGGTCAGCCCCAGCATTTT. It encodes CASSLEVGQPQHF.

The chain has TRBV2 and TRBJ2-3; 7 bases line up with TRBD1. The CDR3 has 16 amino acids. Looked up from germline, CDR1 is SNHLY and CDR2 is FYNNEI. Trimming at V came to 6 bases and at J to 0 bases, leaving 9 bases not matched to a gene. CDR3 residues: CASRSRTGTSTDTQYF. CDR3 DNA: TGTGCCAGCAGGTCGCGGACAGGAACTAGCACAGATACGCAGTATTTT.

The chain couples TRBV19 to TRBJ2-1; tentatively, D is TRBD2 (7 bases). Trimming removed 2 bases from V and 9 bases from J, with 17 bases in between. Germline loops: CDR1 LNHDA, CDR2 SQIVND (reference sequence). The CDR3 runs to 15 residues. This CDR3 is CASSITKQGGAEQFF. In DNA form, the CDR3 reads TGTGCCAGTAGTATAACAAAACAAGGGGGGGCTGAGCAGTTCTTC.

V usage is TRBV3-1 (or the pseudogene TRBV3-2) and J usage is TRBJ2-1, with 7 bases aligning to TRBD2. J was trimmed by 2 bases and V by 1 base; bases with no gene match: 17. The CDR3 runs 20 residues. Germline-derived CDR1 and CDR2 are LGHDT and YNNKEL (reference sequence). CDR3 loop: CASSQARTRGTHSTYNEQFF. The CDR3 coding sequence is TGTGCCAGCAGCCAAGCTAGGACTAGGGGAACCCACTCAACCTACAATGAGCAGTTCTTC.

The rearrangement uses TRBV7-6 and TRBJ2-7, with 8 bases lining up with TRBD1. CDR3 length: 12 amino acids. Germline lookup yields CDR1 SGHVS and CDR2 FNYEAQ. Trimming took 4 bases from V and 10 from J; bases not matched to a gene: 6. The CDR3 bases are TGTGCCAGCAGCTCGACAGGGGAGGTCCAGTACTTC. Residues: CASSSTGEVQYF.

This chain joins TRBV3-1 (or the pseudogene TRBV3-2) and TRBJ2-4; 7 bases fit TRBD1. Trimming took 1 base from V and 1 from J; bases not matched to a gene: 1. Germline lookup yields CDR1 LGHDT and CDR2 YNNKEL (reference sequence). This CDR3 has 15 amino acids. As DNA, the CDR3 is TGTGCCAGCAGCCAAGCGACAGGGGCCAAAAACATTCAGTACTTC. Translating it yields CASSQATGAKNIQYF.

The V call is TRBV5-1, the J call TRBJ1-1, with TRBD1 as a possible D gene (5 bases). V was pared by 2 bases and J by 0 bases, with 11 bases between. The germline gives CDR1 SGHRS, CDR2 YFSETQ. The CDR3 has 15 amino acids. The CDR3 sequence: CASSLKRGLNTEAFF. In DNA form, the CDR3 reads TGCGCCAGCAGCTTAAAAAGGGGCTTGAACACTGAAGCTTTCTTT.

The chain couples TRBV10-3 to TRBJ1-1; 8 positions agree with TRBD1. After removal of 6 bases from V and 6 bases from J, the junction contained 15 bases not matched to a gene. The CDR3 consists of 16 residues. Looked up from germline, CDR1 is ENHRY and CDR2 is SYGVKD. CDR3 nucleotides: TGTGCCATCAGACCCGGGACAGGCGGGAATGTCCCTGAAGCTTTCTTT. Its translation: CAIRPGTGGNVPEAFF.